This entry concerns a single T cell receptor (beta chain). What it binds is not known. The sample comes from a study of cytomegalovirus exposure and HLA in healthy donors. Study details: In a previous analysis, 110 million or so unique TCR beta sequences were found from some 180 million T cells.

This CDR3 is 15 amino acids long. The germline V gene encodes CDR1 LGHNA and CDR2 YNFKEQ. The germline V and J ends were trimmed by 4 bases and 1 base, with 8 bases remaining between them. Study results and limitations: The study dropped some indistinguishable V segments, TRBV6-2 and TRBV6-3 among them. For most TCR beta V segments, an earlier analysis put the productive rate at about 87% or about 30% of the time. Analysis was carried out at a later point, and it linked a missense DCLRE1C variant to TCR beta V- and J-gene trimming.

Amplification used 60 Vbeta primers and 13 Jbeta primers. The data were produced by immunoSEQ multiplex PCR, yet TCRdb's version contains in-frame clones alone and is incomplete. Of about 89,000 clones in the sample, over 80% are singletons; the top ten hold approximately 4%. This TCR derives from a female donor in good health and CMV-seropositive. The V call is TRBV4-2, the J call TRBJ2-6; TRBD2 is a possible D gene (6 bases). Sample: PBMCs. CDR3 in DNA: TGTGCCAGCAGCCGGGGGGAGTCTGGGGCCAACGTCCTGACTTTC. Amino acid sequence: CASSRGESGANVLTF.